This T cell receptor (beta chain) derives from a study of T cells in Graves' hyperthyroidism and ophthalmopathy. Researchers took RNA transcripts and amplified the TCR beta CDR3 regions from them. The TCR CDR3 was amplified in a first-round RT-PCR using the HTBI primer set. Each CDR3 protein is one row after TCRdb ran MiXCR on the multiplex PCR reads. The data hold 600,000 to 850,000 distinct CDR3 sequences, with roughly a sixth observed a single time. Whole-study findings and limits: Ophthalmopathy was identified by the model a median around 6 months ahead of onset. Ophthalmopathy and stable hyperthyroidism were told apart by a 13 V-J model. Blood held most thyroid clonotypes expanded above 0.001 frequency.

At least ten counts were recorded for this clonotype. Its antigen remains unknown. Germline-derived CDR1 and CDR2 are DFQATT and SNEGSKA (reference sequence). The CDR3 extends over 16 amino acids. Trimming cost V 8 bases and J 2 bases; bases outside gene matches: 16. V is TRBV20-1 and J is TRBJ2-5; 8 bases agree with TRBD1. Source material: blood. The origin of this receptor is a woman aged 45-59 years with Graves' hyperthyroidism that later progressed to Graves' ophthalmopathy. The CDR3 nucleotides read TGCAGTCCTCCCCGGACAGGGAGCGTTTTTCAAGAGACCCAGTACTTC. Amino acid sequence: CSPPRTGSVFQETQYF.